These 30 T cell receptor beta chains came from one sample sequenced in a study of blood T cell repertoires in COVID-19. Data came from immunoSEQ multiplex PCR; TCRdb stores just in-frame clones and leaves some out. The sample has about 180,000 clones, 80% seen once. The sequenced sample was PBMCs or T cells enriched from blood (not recorded which). These receptors were obtained from a man in his fifties or sixties who had been exposed to COVID-19.

V gene TRBV5-6 combines with J gene TRBJ1-2; 7 nucleotides match TRBD1. Trimming cost V 2 bases and J 4 bases; bases outside gene matches: 11. The germline V gene encodes CDR1 SGHDT and CDR2 YYEEEE. The CDR3 covers 16 residues. CDR3 sequence reads: CASSFGQDTTGYGYTF. CDR3 in DNA: TGTGCCAGCAGCTTTGGACAGGACACCACCGGCTATGGCTACACCTTC.

This clone came up a few times. The rearrangement uses TRBV5-8 and TRBJ2-7; possibly TRBD2 for D (5 bases). V dropped 4 bases and J dropped 1 base, with 9 bases sitting between them. The CDR3 spans 13 residues. Looked up from germline, CDR1 is SGHTS and CDR2 is YDEGEE. CDR3 region: CASSPGFSYEQYF. The CDR3 region has the DNA TGTGCCAGCAGCCCGGGATTTTCCTACGAGCAGTACTTC. Drawing the rest from reference TRBV5-8 and TRBJ2-7, the complete variable domain is EAGVTQSPTHLIKTRGQQATLRCSPISGHTSVYWYQQALGLGLQFLLWYDEGEERNRGNFPPRFSGRQFPNYSSELNVNALELEDSALYLCASSPGFSYEQYFGPGTRLTVT.

To note about this clone: Other DNA sequences of this sample code for an identical CDR3. The rearrangement uses TRBV7-2 and TRBJ1-1; 9 bases are shared with TRBD1. Unmatched junction bases numbered 3, after V lost 5 bases and J lost 2 bases. The CDR3 runs to 14 residues. The germline CDR1 and CDR2 sequences are SGHTA and FQGNSA. For the CDR3, the DNA is TGTGCCAGCAGCCCAACAGGGGGCAACACTGAAGCTTTCTTT. Translated, it gives CASSPTGGNTEAFF.

This clone was observed a handful of times. The gene calls are TRBV6-5 and TRBJ1-2; a weak D match, TRBD1 (5 bases). This CDR3 has 14 amino acids. With 6 bases removed from V and 5 bases from J, the gap between germline ends came to 16 bases. CDR1 and CDR2 from the germline V gene are MNHEY and SVGAGI. CDR3 residues: CASRNTDSPYGYTF. CDR3 sequence (DNA): TGTGCCAGCAGGAATACCGACAGTCCGTATGGCTACACCTTC.

The rearrangement links TRBV27 to TRBJ2-3; possibly TRBD1 for D (5 bases). Between the trimmed V and J ends, which lost 3 bases and 3 bases, there was a span of 10 bases. Germline-derived CDR1 and CDR2 are MNHEY and SMNVEV (reference sequence). The CDR3 runs 14 residues. The CDR3 here is CASSLKQGTDTQYF. The DNA for the CDR3 is TGTGCCAGCAGTTTGAAGCAGGGAACAGATACGCAGTATTTT.

The chain links TRBV7-2 to TRBJ1-3, with D hard to call. Germline CDR1 reads SGHTA; CDR2 reads FQGNSA. CDR3 length: 14 residues. The ends were cut back, 3 bases at V and 0 bases at J, with 6 bases in the middle. In nucleotides, the CDR3 is TGTGCCAGCAGCTTTAGCGACTCTGGAAACACCATATATTTT. Its translation is CASSFSDSGNTIYF.

This clone was observed once. The chain carries TRBV5-1 and TRBJ2-3, with 9 bases lining up with TRBD2. Trimming removed 1 base from V and 5 bases from J; junction bases left unmatched: 5. The CDR3 covers 15 residues. CDR1 is SGHRS, CDR2 YFSETQ, per germline. This CDR3 is CASSLLAGERDTQYF. CDR3 sequence (DNA): TGCGCCAGCAGCTTGTTAGCGGGAGAACGAGATACGCAGTATTTT.

The genes are TRBV27 and TRBJ1-1; a possible D gene is TRBD1 (5 bases). The CDR3 spans 15 residues. Germline V gene lookup returns CDR1 MNHEY and CDR2 SMNVEV (reference sequence). The V end lost 5 bases, the J end lost 3 bases, and 16 bases lay between the germline ends. The CDR3 spells CASSPVTGGDTEAFF. CDR3 DNA sequence: TGTGCCAGCAGTCCCGTCACCGGGGGAGACACTGAAGCTTTCTTT.

The chain joins TRBV24-1 to TRBJ2-1; 7 nucleotides line up with TRBD1. Trimming removed 4 bases from V and 6 bases from J; junction bases left unmatched: 2. Germline CDR1 KGHDR, CDR2 SFDVKD. The CDR3 covers 13 residues. Here the CDR3 DNA reads TGTGCCACCAGTGAGCAGGGGGTCAATGAGCAGTTCTTC. Translated, it gives CATSEQGVNEQFF.

The CDR3 protein is CASTATGMVNQPQHF. DNA of the CDR3: TGTGCCAGTACCGCGACAGGGATGGTCAATCAGCCCCAGCATTTT. The rearrangement links TRBV19 to TRBJ1-5; 7 bases agree with TRBD1. The CDR3 is 15 residues long. V shed 7 bases and J 3 bases; nucleotides not matched to a gene: 9. Germline CDR1 and CDR2: LNHDA and SQIVND (reference sequence). Drawing the rest from reference TRBV19 and TRBJ1-5, the complete variable domain is DGGITQSPKYLFRKEGQNVTLSCEQNLNHDAMYWYRQDPGQGLRLIYYSQIVNDFQKGDIAEGYSVSREKKESFPLTVTSAQKNPTAFYLCASTATGMVNQPQHFGDGTRLSIL.

This chain joins TRBV5-1 and TRBJ1-5; possibly TRBD1 for D (5 bases). Germline lookup yields CDR1 SGHRS and CDR2 YFSETQ. The CDR3 extends over 15 amino acids. V dropped 4 bases and J dropped 3 bases, with 14 bases sitting between them. DNA of the CDR3: TGCGCCAGCAGCCTCGACAGCCCCCTCAATCAGCCCCAGCATTTT. This encodes CASSLDSPLNQPQHF.

The J gene is TRBJ2-1, the V gene TRBV7-5; the table names TRBD2, a call not compared with the DNA. TRBV7-5 is marked as a pseudogene. The CDR3 extends over 16 amino acids. CDR3 coding DNA: TGTGTCAGAAGCTTCGAAGACTATGCTGCTGGTAATGAGCAGTTCTTC. The encoded protein is CVRSFEDYAAGNEQFF.

This clone showed up many times. The chain couples TRBV7-9 to TRBJ2-7; TRBD1 agrees at 7 bases. J lost 3 bases, V lost 6 bases, and 11 bases had no gene match. Germline CDR1 is SEHNR and CDR2 is FQNEAQ (reference sequence). The CDR3 covers 15 residues. Here the CDR3 reads CASRPARQGSYEQYF. The CDR3, as DNA: TGTGCCAGCAGACCGGCCCGACAGGGCAGCTACGAGCAGTACTTC.

The J gene is TRBJ1-3, the V gene TRBV29-1; 10 bases fit TRBD1. CDR3 length: 14 residues. The germline V gene has CDR1 SQVTM and CDR2 ANQGSEA. V was pared by 7 bases and J by 8 bases, with 11 bases of the junction left unmatched. The CDR3 nucleotides are TGCAGCGCCTTCATAGGACAGGGGGGATACACCATATATTTT. This translates into CSAFIGQGGYTIYF.

The genes are TRBV7-6 and TRBJ2-3; D perhaps matches TRBD1 (5 bases). With 2 bases removed from V and 1 base from J, the gap between germline ends came to 10 bases. Looked up from germline, CDR1 is SGHVS and CDR2 is FNYEAQ. The CDR3 runs to 15 residues. CDR3 nucleotide sequence: TGTGCCAGCAGCTTAAGCACAGGCCGCACAGATACGCAGTATTTT. Translation gives CASSLSTGRTDTQYF.

The V call is TRBV3-1 (or the pseudogene TRBV3-2), the J call TRBJ1-2; TRBD1 agrees at 8 bases. Trimming at V came to 4 bases and at J to 6 bases, leaving 4 bases not matched to a gene. The CDR3 consists of 13 residues. Germline assignment: CDR1 LGHDT and CDR2 YNNKEL (reference sequence). The CDR3 loop is CASSPDRAHGYTF. The CDR3 nucleotides are TGTGCCAGCAGCCCGGACAGGGCCCATGGCTACACCTTC.

This clone was found a few times. The chain joins TRBV3-1 (or the pseudogene TRBV3-2) to TRBJ1-2, with a tentative D call TRBD1 (5 bases). V dropped 1 base and J dropped 3 bases, with 15 bases sitting between them. CDR1 is LGHDT and CDR2 is YNNKEL in the germline V gene (reference sequence). The CDR3 is 16 amino acids. The CDR3 is CASSQVGESYDYGYTF. The DNA for the CDR3 is TGTGCCAGCAGCCAAGTAGGGGAAAGCTACGACTATGGCTACACCTTC.

The chain carries TRBV28 and TRBJ2-3; possible D gene TRBD2, 5 bases. Germline lookup yields CDR1 MDHEN and CDR2 SYDVKM. The V gene lost 4 bases and the J gene lost 4 bases, with 15 bases spanning the gap. The CDR3 totals 15 residues. Written as DNA, the CDR3 is TGTGCCAGCAGTTCGCACGGGGAGTTCGCAGATACGCAGTATTTT. Amino acids: CASSSHGEFADTQYF.

V is TRBV11-3 and J is TRBJ2-5; no reliable D call. Deletions cut 4 bases from V and 1 base from J, with 7 bases between. The CDR3 is made up of 13 amino acids. Germline values: CDR1 SGHNT, CDR2 YENEEA. CDR3 in amino acids: CASSSYGQETQYF. In DNA form, the CDR3 reads TGTGCCAGCAGCTCCTACGGCCAAGAGACCCAGTACTTC. Full variable domain (missing parts from reference TRBV11-3 and TRBJ2-5): EAGVVQSPRYKIIEKKQPVAFWCNPISGHNTLYWYLQNLGQGPELLIRYENEEAVDDSQLPKDRFSAERLKGVDSTLKIQPAELGDSAVYLCASSSYGQETQYFGPGTRLLVL.

This clone was observed a handful of times. This chain links TRBV6-5 with TRBJ2-7; a possible D gene is TRBD1 (5 bases). The V end was cut by 2 bases, the J end by 5 bases, with 16 bases between. Germline values: CDR1 MNHEY, CDR2 SVGAGI. The CDR3 extends over 15 amino acids. CDR3 sequence: CASSYEVGQGNEQYF. CDR3 in DNA: TGTGCCAGCAGTTACGAGGTTGGGCAGGGTAACGAGCAGTACTTC.

The gene calls are TRBV5-8 and TRBJ2-7; 11 bases line up with TRBD2. V shed 0 bases and J 0 bases; nucleotides not matched to a gene: 14. CDR1 SGHTS and CDR2 YDEGEE come from the germline V gene. The CDR3 is made up of 20 amino acids. CDR3: CASSLVGRRLAGGSSYEQYF. Here the CDR3 DNA reads TGTGCCAGCAGCTTGGTGGGCAGGAGGCTAGCGGGAGGCAGCTCCTACGAGCAGTACTTC. Together with reference TRBV5-8 and TRBJ2-7, the CDR3 gives the full variable domain: EAGVTQSPTHLIKTRGQQATLRCSPISGHTSVYWYQQALGLGLQFLLWYDEGEERNRGNFPPRFSGRQFPNYSSELNVNALELEDSALYLCASSLVGRRLAGGSSYEQYFGPGTRLTVT.

The genes are TRBV7-9 and TRBJ2-7; 10 bases agree with TRBD2. The CDR3 consists of 14 residues. Per germline, CDR1 SEHNR and CDR2 FQNEAQ (reference sequence). The V gene end was trimmed by 4 bases and the J gene end by 0 bases; junction bases not matched to a gene: 0. For the CDR3, the DNA is TGTGCCAGCAGCTCTAGCGGGAGCTCCTACGAGCAGTACTTC. It is translated as CASSSSGSSYEQYF.

This clone was detected only once. The chain couples TRBV9 to TRBJ2-1; the D gene is possibly TRBD2 (5 bases). V shed 0 bases and J shed 5 bases, with 18 bases lying between them. Germline values: CDR1 SGDLS, CDR2 YYNGEE. This CDR3 region has 17 residues. CDR3: CASSVGLAGPQDNEQFF. CDR3 sequence (DNA): TGTGCCAGCAGCGTAGGTCTCGCGGGCCCCCAGGACAATGAGCAGTTCTTC.

This rearrangement joins TRBV24-1 to TRBJ2-2; TRBD1 agrees at 7 bases. Unmatched junction bases numbered 3, after V lost 7 bases and J lost 2 bases. The CDR3 totals 14 residues. Germline V CDR1 and CDR2: KGHDR, SFDVKD. CDR3 in amino acids: CATRDRVNTGELFF. In nucleotides, the CDR3 is TGTGCCACCAGAGACAGGGTTAACACCGGGGAGCTGTTTTTT.

The V and J genes are TRBV27 and TRBJ2-1; D perhaps matches TRBD1 (5 bases). The CDR3 sequence is 15 residues long. CDR1 and CDR2 from the germline V gene are MNHEY and SMNVEV (reference sequence). V lost 6 bases, J lost 8 bases, and 20 bases lay in between. CDR3 residues: CASRDDRSLWDEQFF. The CDR3 DNA reads as TGTGCCAGCAGGGACGACAGAAGCCTCTGGGATGAGCAGTTCTTC.

The chain couples TRBV9 to TRBJ2-1; possibly TRBD2 for D (6 bases). Germline V gives CDR1 SGDLS, CDR2 YYNGEE. V gave up 3 bases and J gave up 1 base, with 8 bases separating them. This CDR3 contains 14 residues. The DNA for the CDR3 is TGTGCCAGCAGCGCAGGAGGGTCCTACAATGAGCAGTTCTTC. Translating gives CASSAGGSYNEQFF.

The genes are TRBV5-1 and TRBJ2-7; the D gene is possibly TRBD2 (6 bases). The CDR3 contains 16 residues. Per the germline V gene, CDR1 is SGHRS and CDR2 is YFSETQ. Trimming pared 3 bases from V and 7 bases from J, leaving 23 bases between. The CDR3 DNA follows: TGCGCCAGCAGCTCCCCTGCCGGGACTTCGTTGGGAGAGCAGTACTTC. Amino acid sequence: CASSSPAGTSLGEQYF.

V usage is TRBV7-9 and J usage is TRBJ2-7, with D tentatively TRBD2 (6 bases). The CDR3 loop spans 16 amino acids. V lost 5 bases to trimming and J lost 1 base, with 18 bases between them. Germline CDR1 is SEHNR and CDR2 is FQNEAQ (reference sequence). This CDR3 reads CASSPTPAGSSYEQYF. DNA of the CDR3: TGTGCCAGCAGCCCAACCCCCGCGGGATCATCCTACGAGCAGTACTTC.

The chain couples TRBV11-2 to TRBJ1-1; no clear D. From germline, CDR1 is SGHAT and CDR2 FQNNGV. CDR3 size: 14 residues. Deletions cut 5 bases from V and 0 bases from J, with 10 bases between. The CDR3 protein is CASSHRVMNTEAFF. The CDR3 nucleotides read TGTGCCAGCAGCCACCGGGTAATGAACACTGAAGCTTTCTTT.

The J gene is TRBJ2-7, the V gene TRBV11-2; no clear D. The CDR3 is made up of 11 amino acids. Germline CDR1 reads SGHAT; CDR2 reads FQNNGV. The ends were cut back, 4 bases at V and 7 bases at J, with 8 bases in the middle. CDR3 coding DNA: TGTGCCAGCAGCTCCGCGAGAGAGCAGTACTTC. It encodes CASSSAREQYF.